One and the same sample provided the 16 T cell receptor beta chains below, sequenced in a study of Ad26.COV2.S vaccination and SARS-CoV-2 variants listed by TCRdb under 2021. Library preparation used the immunoSEQ multiplex PCR assay. TCRdb re-hosts the immuneACCESS table, in-frame sequences only. Its copies lack some clones; in the studies checked, an unresolved V gene accounts for under half of them, and the cause for the rest is not known. For this sample the table gives 45,000 or so clones, of which 75% to 85% were detected only once. The ten most abundant clones make up about 45% of the sample. The time point label for this specimen denotes: individuals recovered from natural SARS-CoV-2 infection. The source material was peripheral blood, sampled after recovery from COVID-19. Receptor source: a human donor who had recovered from COVID-19.

The chain carries TRBV29-1 and TRBJ2-5, with 7 bases identical to TRBD1. The CDR3 is 14 amino acids. Trimming took 3 bases from V and 4 from J; bases not matched to a gene: 8. Germline-derived CDR1 and CDR2 are SQVTM and ANQGSEA. This chain's CDR3 is CSVDLTGKGETQYF. In DNA form, the CDR3 reads TGCAGCGTTGACTTGACAGGGAAGGGAGAGACCCAGTACTTC.

The chain couples TRBV19 to TRBJ2-1; D might be TRBD2 (6 bases). The germline V gene encodes CDR1 LNHDA and CDR2 SQIVND (reference sequence). The CDR3 has 16 amino acids. Trimming stripped 7 bases from V and 4 bases from J, with 20 bases between. CDR3 amino acids: CASTADHGRGYNEQFF. DNA of the CDR3: TGTGCCAGTACTGCTGATCACGGGAGAGGGTACAATGAGCAGTTCTTC.

The rearrangement joins TRBV25-1 to TRBJ2-3; possible D gene TRBD2, 5 bases. The ends were cut back, 5 bases at V and 1 base at J, with 7 bases in the middle. Germline V gene data show CDR1 as MGHDK and CDR2 as SYGVNS. CDR3 length: 13 residues. The CDR3 DNA is TGTGCCAGCAGTCCAGCGGGCACAGATACGCAGTATTTT. Translation: CASSPAGTDTQYF.

The V gene is TRBV7-9, the J gene TRBJ2-7; a weak D match, TRBD1 (5 bases). CDR3 length: 18 residues. V was trimmed by 2 bases and J by 0 bases, leaving 20 bases between them. Germline V gene sequence: CDR1 SEHNR, CDR2 FQNEAQ (reference sequence). The CDR3 region has the DNA TGTGCCAGCAGCTTATCCAGGGAAGCTAGGTCGCTCTCCTACGAGCAGTACTTC. Protein product: CASSLSREARSLSYEQYF.

The chain has TRBV6-5 and TRBJ2-1; 8 nucleotides align to TRBD2. Germline CDR1 MNHEY, CDR2 SVGAGI. The CDR3 extends over 14 amino acids. Trimming cost V 7 bases and J 5 bases; bases outside gene matches: 7. The CDR3 DNA reads TGTGCCAGCACCCCGTCGGGGGGGCACAATGAGCAGTTCTTC. It encodes CASTPSGGHNEQFF.

V is TRBV30 and J is TRBJ1-3; 7 bases are shared with TRBD1. Trimming at V came to 0 bases and at J to 9 bases, leaving 8 bases not matched to a gene. The germline CDR1 and CDR2 sequences are GTSNPN and SVGIG (reference sequence). CDR3 size: 14 residues. CDR3 protein: CAWSVGTAGGTIYF. The CDR3 DNA is TGTGCCTGGAGTGTAGGGACAGCCGGGGGCACCATATATTTT. Variable domain in full (rest from reference TRBV30 and TRBJ1-3): SQTIHQWPATLVQPVGSPLSLECTVEGTSNPNLYWYRQAAGRGLQLLFYSVGIGQISSEVPQNLSASRPQDRQFILSSKKLLLSDSGFYLCAWSVGTAGGTIYFGEGSWLTVV.

The CDR3 bases are TGTGCCAGCAGTGAAGTGAACAGGGGAACAGATACGCAGTATTTT. Translated, it gives CASSEVNRGTDTQYF. The chain uses TRBV2 and TRBJ2-3; TRBD1 matches at 7 bases. The CDR3 length is 15 residues. The junction had 4 bases not matched to a gene; V was cut back by 1 base and J by 3 bases. CDR1 is SNHLY, CDR2 FYNNEI, per germline. The full variable domain, its missing parts supplied by reference TRBV2 and TRBJ2-3, is EPEVTQTPSHQVTQMGQEVILRCVPISNHLYFYWYRQILGQKVEFLVSFYNNEISEKSEIFDDQFSVERPDGSNFTLKIRSTKLEDSAMYFCASSEVNRGTDTQYFGPGTRLTVL.

The chain couples TRBV12-3 or TRBV12-4 to TRBJ1-2; no clear D gene. The CDR3 contains 13 residues. V shed 2 bases and J shed 7 bases, with 11 bases lying between them. The CDR3, as DNA: TGTGCCAGCAGTTTAAATGGGTTCGTTGGCTACACCTTC. Residues: CASSLNGFVGYTF.

This clone was counted a few times. The chain carries TRBV5-5 and TRBJ2-6; D is unclear. The CDR3 extends over 16 amino acids. V was trimmed by 1 base and J by 0 bases, leaving 8 bases between them. Germline assignment: CDR1 SGHKS and CDR2 YYEKEE (reference sequence). CDR3 region: CASSLTVYSGANVLTF. The CDR3 DNA is TGTGCCAGCAGCTTGACAGTATACTCTGGGGCCAACGTCCTGACTTTC. Complete variable domain (other parts from reference TRBV5-5 and TRBJ2-6): DAGVTQSPTHLIKTRGQQVTLRCSPISGHKSVSWYQQVLGQGPQFIFQYYEKEERGRGNFPDRFSARQFPNYSSELNVNALLLGDSALYLCASSLTVYSGANVLTFGAGSRLTVL.

The rearrangement uses TRBV6-6 and TRBJ1-1; 9 bases are shared with TRBD1. The CDR3 contains 16 residues. In germline, CDR1 is MNHNY, CDR2 SVGAGI (reference sequence). V gave up 5 bases and J gave up 4 bases; unmatched junction bases: 11. The DNA for the CDR3 is TGTGCCAGCAGTGGTCAAGGGACAGGGATCGGCACTGAAGCTTTCTTT. Encoded protein: CASSGQGTGIGTEAFF.

This clone was counted a few times. The chain joins TRBV18 to TRBJ2-7, with TRBD1 identical over 7 bases. The CDR3 sequence is 14 residues long. V shed 2 bases, J shed 5 bases, and the junction held 6 bases outside the gene matches. CDR1 and CDR2 (germline): KGHSH, LQKENI. CDR3 in amino acids: CASSPDRVGHEQYF. For the CDR3, the DNA is TGTGCCAGCTCACCAGACAGGGTGGGCCACGAGCAGTACTTC.

This clone was observed once. The chain couples TRBV5-1 to TRBJ2-1; D uncertain. Germline CDR1 reads SGHRS; CDR2 reads YFSETQ. The CDR3 extends over 13 amino acids. Between the trimmed V and J ends, which lost 0 bases and 6 bases, there was a span of 7 bases. Written as DNA, the CDR3 is TGCGCCAGCAGCTTGGCCGGGTTCAATGAGCAGTTCTTC. Translated, it gives CASSLAGFNEQFF. Supplemented by reference TRBV5-1 and TRBJ2-1, the full variable domain reads KAGVTQTPRYLIKTRGQQVTLSCSPISGHRSVSWYQQTPGQGLQFLFEYFSETQRNKGNFPGRFSGRQFSNSRSEMNVSTLELGDSALYLCASSLAGFNEQFFGPGTRLTVL.

This clone turned up a few times. The chain carries TRBV24-1 and TRBJ1-2, with a possible D match to TRBD1 (6 bases). The CDR3 loop spans 16 amino acids. CDR1 KGHDR and CDR2 SFDVKD come from the germline V gene. Trimming took off 1 base at V and 7 bases at J, with 18 bases between the two ends. The CDR3 bases are TGTGCCACCAGTGATTTAGGGACTCAGGGGACGGTTGGCTACACCTTC. Protein product: CATSDLGTQGTVGYTF.

This chain joins TRBV27 and TRBJ1-2; TRBD1 agrees at 9 bases. The CDR3 is made up of 13 amino acids. Per the germline V gene, CDR1 is MNHEY and CDR2 is SMNVEV (reference sequence). J was trimmed by 8 bases and V by 5 bases; bases with no gene match: 6. The CDR3 loop reads CASSLRDRDGYTF. CDR3 nucleotides: TGTGCCAGCAGTCTCCGGGACAGGGACGGCTACACCTTC.

The chain employs TRBV7-8 and TRBJ1-1; maybe TRBD1 (5 bases). V shed 7 bases and J shed 1 base, with 19 bases lying between them. The CDR3 runs to 16 residues. CDR1 is SGHVS, CDR2 FQNEAQ, per germline. CDR3 protein: CASKAFLTGGNTEAFF. The DNA for the CDR3 is TGTGCCAGCAAAGCTTTCCTCACGGGGGGGAACACTGAAGCTTTCTTT.

The rearrangement links TRBV11-2 to TRBJ2-3; D possibly corresponds to TRBD2 (6 bases). The CDR3 runs to 15 residues. Germline CDR1 is SGHAT and CDR2 is FQNNGV. Trimming cost V 3 bases and J 6 bases, with 16 bases left between them. The CDR3 sequence is CASSFEGIGGDTQYF. The CDR3 DNA is TGTGCCAGCAGCTTTGAAGGGATTGGGGGGGATACGCAGTATTTT.